This T cell receptor (beta chain) emerged from a study of blood T cells in healthy people across ages. General study points: What prevented conclusive comparison of naive and antigen-experienced cells was that PBMCs were unsorted.

PCR was performed a second time for about 7 to 12 cycles using a sample-barcoded 5' primer and a J-beta primer mix. TCRdb ran MiXCR on the 5' RACE reads and lists one entry per CDR3 protein. This sample has approximately 1.5 million distinct CDR3 sequences, with about 31% found just once. To note about this clonotype: Antigen: not known.

V dropped 5 bases and J dropped 6; count of bases not matched to a gene: 13. CDR3 length: 16 residues. Germline assignment: CDR1 MNHEY and CDR2 SMNVEV (reference sequence). Every sample had a minimum of 6.5 million PBMCs isolated. This receptor was identified in a woman aged 25 to 39 in good health. The sample taken for sequencing was blood. The gene calls are TRBV27 and TRBJ2-1; 7 nucleotides align to TRBD2. Here the CDR3 DNA reads TGTGCCAGCAGTCACCCACAGAGGACGGGAGGCAATGAGCAGTTCTTC. Translated, it gives CASSHPQRTGGNEQFF.